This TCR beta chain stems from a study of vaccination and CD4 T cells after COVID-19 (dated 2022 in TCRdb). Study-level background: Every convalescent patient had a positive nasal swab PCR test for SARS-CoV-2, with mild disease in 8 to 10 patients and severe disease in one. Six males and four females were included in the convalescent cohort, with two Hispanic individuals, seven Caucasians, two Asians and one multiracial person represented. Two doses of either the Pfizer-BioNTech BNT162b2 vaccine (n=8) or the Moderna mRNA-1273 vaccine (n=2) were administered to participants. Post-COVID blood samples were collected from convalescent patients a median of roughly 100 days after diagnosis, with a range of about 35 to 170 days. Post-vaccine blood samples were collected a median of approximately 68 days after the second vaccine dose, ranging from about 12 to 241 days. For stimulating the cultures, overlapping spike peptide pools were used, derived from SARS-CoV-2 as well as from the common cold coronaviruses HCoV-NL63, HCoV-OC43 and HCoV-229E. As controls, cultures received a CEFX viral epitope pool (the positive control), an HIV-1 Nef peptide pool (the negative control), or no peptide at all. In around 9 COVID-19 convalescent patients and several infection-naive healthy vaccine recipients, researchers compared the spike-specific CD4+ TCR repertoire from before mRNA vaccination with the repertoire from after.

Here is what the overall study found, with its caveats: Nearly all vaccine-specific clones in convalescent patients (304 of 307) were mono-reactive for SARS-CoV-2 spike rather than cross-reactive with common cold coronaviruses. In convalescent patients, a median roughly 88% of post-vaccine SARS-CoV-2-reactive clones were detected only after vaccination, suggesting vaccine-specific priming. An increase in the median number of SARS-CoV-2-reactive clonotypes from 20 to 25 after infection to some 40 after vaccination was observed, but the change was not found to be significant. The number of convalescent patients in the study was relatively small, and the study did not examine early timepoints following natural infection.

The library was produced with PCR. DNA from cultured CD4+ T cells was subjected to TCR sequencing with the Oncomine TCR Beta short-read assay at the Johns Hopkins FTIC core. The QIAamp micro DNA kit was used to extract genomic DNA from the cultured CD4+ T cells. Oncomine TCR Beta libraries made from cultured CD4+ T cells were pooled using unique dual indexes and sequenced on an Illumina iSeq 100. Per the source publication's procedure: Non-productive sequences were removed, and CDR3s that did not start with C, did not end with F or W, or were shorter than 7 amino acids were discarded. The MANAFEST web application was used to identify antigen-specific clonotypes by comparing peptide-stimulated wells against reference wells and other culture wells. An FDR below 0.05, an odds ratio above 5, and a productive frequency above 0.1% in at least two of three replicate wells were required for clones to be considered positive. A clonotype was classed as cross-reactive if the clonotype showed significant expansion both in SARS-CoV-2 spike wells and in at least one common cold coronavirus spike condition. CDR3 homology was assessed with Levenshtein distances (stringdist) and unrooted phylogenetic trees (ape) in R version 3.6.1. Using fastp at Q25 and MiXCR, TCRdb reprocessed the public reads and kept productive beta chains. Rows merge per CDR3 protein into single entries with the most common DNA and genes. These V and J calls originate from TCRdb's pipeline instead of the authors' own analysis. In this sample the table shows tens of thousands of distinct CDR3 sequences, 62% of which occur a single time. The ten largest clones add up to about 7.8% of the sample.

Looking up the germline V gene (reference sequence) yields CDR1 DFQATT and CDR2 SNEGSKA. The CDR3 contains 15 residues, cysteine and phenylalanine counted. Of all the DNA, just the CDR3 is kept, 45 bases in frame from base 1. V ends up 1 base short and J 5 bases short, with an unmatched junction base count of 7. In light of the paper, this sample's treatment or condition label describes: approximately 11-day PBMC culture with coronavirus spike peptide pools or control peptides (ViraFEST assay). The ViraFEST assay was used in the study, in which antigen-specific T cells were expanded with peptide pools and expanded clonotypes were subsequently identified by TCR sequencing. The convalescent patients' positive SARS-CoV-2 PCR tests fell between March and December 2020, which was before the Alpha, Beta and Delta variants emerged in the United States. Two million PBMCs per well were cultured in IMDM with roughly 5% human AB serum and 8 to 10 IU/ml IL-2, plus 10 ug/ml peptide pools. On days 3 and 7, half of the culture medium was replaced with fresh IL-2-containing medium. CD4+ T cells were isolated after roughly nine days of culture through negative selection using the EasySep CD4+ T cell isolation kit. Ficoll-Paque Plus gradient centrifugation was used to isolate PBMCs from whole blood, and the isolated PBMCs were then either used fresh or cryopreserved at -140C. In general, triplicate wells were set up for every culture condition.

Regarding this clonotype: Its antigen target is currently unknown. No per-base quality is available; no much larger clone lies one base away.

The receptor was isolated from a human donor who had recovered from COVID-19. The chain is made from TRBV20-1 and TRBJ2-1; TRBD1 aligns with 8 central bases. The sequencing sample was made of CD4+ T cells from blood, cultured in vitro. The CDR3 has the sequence CSARGAGTGNNEQFF. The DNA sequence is TGCAGTGCTAGAGGCGCCGGGACAGGAAACAATGAGCAGTTCTTC.